Listed below are T cell receptor beta chains from one sample, sequenced in a study of blood T cell repertoires in COVID-19. Only in-frame clones appear in the TCRdb table, and some are missing; sequencing was by immunoSEQ multiplex PCR. The table lists 100,000 to 120,000 clones, about 85% of them singletons, with about 5% in the top ten. The sequenced sample was peripheral blood. These receptor sequences come from a human donor in a cohort sampled during active COVID-19. Each CDR3 is given with its conserved first and last residue. Each record gives: V gene, J gene, CDR3 length, clone size, D gene, CDR3 DNA, CDR3 protein. The D gene is left open where the match is weak. Size is stated for part of the rows, as once, few or many counts, or as a class when the clone is expanded.

V: TRBV3-1/TRBV3-2
J: TRBJ2-1
length: 16
size: NA
D: TRBD2
DNA: TGTGCCAGCAGCTACTCCCTAGCGGGGGGGAACAATGAGCAGTTCTTC
CDR3: CASSYSLAGGNNEQFF

V: TRBV28
J: TRBJ1-3
length: 17
size: NA
D: NA
DNA: TGTGCCAGCAGTTTAGGAGGGGAGCCGAGCTCTGGAAACACCATATATTTT
CDR3: CASSLGGEPSSGNTIYF

V: TRBV27
J: TRBJ2-6
length: 17
size: NA
D: NA
DNA: TGTGCCAGCAGTTTAGCGATTGGTCTAGCTGGGGCCAACGTCCTGACTTTC
CDR3: CASSLAIGLAGANVLTF

V: TRBV7-2
J: TRBJ2-1
length: 15
size: NA
D: NA
DNA: TGTGCCAGCAGCTTTCGGGTAGGCGACTACAATGAGCAGTTCTTC
CDR3: CASSFRVGDYNEQFF

V: TRBV10-3
J: TRBJ2-6
length: 22
size: NA
D: TRBD1
DNA: TGTGCCATCAGCGCCCAGTTCCCTGGACAGGGGGTCCTCAGCTCTGGGGCCAACGTCCTGACTTTC
CDR3: CAISAQFPGQGVLSSGANVLTF

V: TRBV28
J: TRBJ1-1
length: 12
size: NA
D: NA
DNA: TGTGCCAGCAGAACGGGGTTCACTGAAGCTTTCTTT
CDR3: CASRTGFTEAFF

V: TRBV5-4
J: TRBJ1-2
length: 15
size: NA
D: NA
DNA: TGTGCCAGCAGCTTGTGGTCCCCGGGGGACTATGGCTACACCTTC
CDR3: CASSLWSPGDYGYTF

V: TRBV6-4
J: TRBJ1-5
length: 13
size: NA
D: NA
DNA: TGTGCCAGCAGTATCGGGGTGGGTCAGCCCCAGCATTTT
CDR3: CASSIGVGQPQHF

V: TRBV7-9
J: TRBJ1-2
length: 14
size: NA
D: NA
DNA: TGTGCCAGCAGTCAGTCTTCAGGGTATCATGGCTACACCTTC
CDR3: CASSQSSGYHGYTF

V: TRBV5-6
J: TRBJ1-1
length: 15
size: NA
D: NA
DNA: TGTGCCAGCAGCTTGGCTATGGGCCTGAACACTGAAGCTTTCTTT
CDR3: CASSLAMGLNTEAFF

V: TRBV5-1
J: TRBJ1-3
length: 15
size: NA
D: NA
DNA: TGCGCCAGCTCCCGGGACACCTTGTCTGGAAACACCATATATTTT
CDR3: CASSRDTLSGNTIYF

V: TRBV12-3/TRBV12-4
J: TRBJ1-1
length: 13
size: NA
D: TRBD1
DNA: TGTGCCAGCAGAGGACAGGGGAACACTGAAGCTTTCTTT
CDR3: CASRGQGNTEAFF

V: TRBV3-1/TRBV3-2
J: TRBJ1-1
length: 13
size: NA
D: NA
DNA: TGTGCCAGCAGTCGAGCCCTAGGCACTGAAGCTTTCTTT
CDR3: CASSRALGTEAFF

V: TRBV4-3
J: TRBJ2-3
length: 14
size: NA
D: TRBD2
DNA: TGCGCCAGCAGCCCCGGACGGGAGGCGGATACGCAGTATTTT
CDR3: CASSPGREADTQYF

V: TRBV19
J: TRBJ2-1
length: 13
size: NA
D: NA
DNA: TGTGCCAGTAGGTTCAATCAGGGTAATGAGCAGTTCTTC
CDR3: CASRFNQGNEQFF

V: TRBV5-6
J: TRBJ2-3
length: 15
size: NA
D: TRBD1
DNA: TGTGCCAGCAGAGAGGGACAGAGAAGCACAGATACGCAGTATTTT
CDR3: CASREGQRSTDTQYF

V: TRBV9
J: TRBJ2-7
length: 14
size: NA
D: NA
DNA: TGTGCCAGCAGCACCTTCGGGACTCCGACCGAGCAGTACTTC
CDR3: CASSTFGTPTEQYF

V: TRBV28
J: TRBJ2-1
length: 20
size: NA
D: TRBD2
DNA: TGTGCCAGCAGTTCCCTGGGACTAGCGGGAGGGCCGAGCTCCTACAATGAGCAGTTCTTC
CDR3: CASSSLGLAGGPSSYNEQFF

V: TRBV6-5
J: TRBJ1-6
length: 15
size: NA
D: TRBD1
DNA: TGTGCCAGCAGTTCTCGGACAGGGGTGAATTCACCCCTCCACTTT
CDR3: CASSSRTGVNSPLHF

V: TRBV7-2
J: TRBJ2-2
length: 15
size: NA
D: TRBD2
DNA: TGTGCCAGCAGCCAGCGGGAGGGCCGAACCGGGGAGCTGTTTTTT
CDR3: CASSQREGRTGELFF

V: TRBV6-6
J: TRBJ2-1
length: 13
size: few
D: NA
DNA: TGTGCCAGCGCTAGCGCCTCCTACAATGAGCAGTTCTTC
CDR3: CASASASYNEQFF

V: TRBV15
J: TRBJ2-7
length: 16
size: few
D: NA
DNA: TGTGCCACCAGCAGAGATCCAGGGCGTGCGTCTACGGAGCAGTACTTC
CDR3: CATSRDPGRASTEQYF

V: TRBV29-1
J: TRBJ2-1
length: 14
size: NA
D: TRBD2
DNA: TGCAGCGAAGGACTAGCGGGATTGTCCAATGAGCAGTTCTTC
CDR3: CSEGLAGLSNEQFF

V: TRBV28
J: TRBJ2-1
length: 16
size: NA
D: TRBD2
DNA: TGTGCCAGCAGTTCGCCGGGGGTAGCGGGGAGGGCCGAGCAGTTCTTC
CDR3: CASSSPGVAGRAEQFF

V: TRBV9
J: TRBJ1-4
length: 16
size: NA
D: TRBD1
DNA: TGTGCCAGCAGCGTAGAAGGGGGCCTTAATAATGAAAAACTGTTTTTT
CDR3: CASSVEGGLNNEKLFF

V: TRBV10-3
J: TRBJ2-1
length: 18
size: NA
D: TRBD2
DNA: TGTGCCATCATGGGGACGAGCTTAGCGGGGGTCTTGGGCAATGAGCAGTTCTTC
CDR3: CAIMGTSLAGVLGNEQFF

V: TRBV20-1
J: TRBJ2-2
length: 11
size: NA
D: TRBD1
DNA: TGCAGTGCTCAGGGACAGGGGGAGCTGTTTTTT
CDR3: CSAQGQGELFF

V: TRBV3-1/TRBV3-2
J: TRBJ1-1
length: 12
size: NA
D: NA
DNA: TGTGCCACCACGTCAGTTAACACTGAAGCTTTCTTT
CDR3: CATTSVNTEAFF

V: TRBV5-1
J: TRBJ2-7
length: 16
size: NA
D: NA
DNA: TGCGCCAGCAGCTCGAGTTACTCCGGGAGCTCCTACGAGCAGTACTTC
CDR3: CASSSSYSGSSYEQYF

V: TRBV5-1
J: TRBJ1-6
length: 16
size: NA
D: TRBD1
DNA: TGCGCCAGCAGCTCAGGGACAGGGTCGTATAATTCACCCCTCCACTTT
CDR3: CASSSGTGSYNSPLHF

V: TRBV5-6
J: TRBJ2-3
length: 11
size: once
D: NA
DNA: TGTGCCAGCAGCCAGGGGCCCTTTAAAGATTTT
CDR3: CASSQGPFKDF

V: TRBV5-1
J: TRBJ2-3
length: 16
size: NA
D: TRBD2
DNA: TGCGCCAGCAGCTCTATAGCGGGGGGGTCCTCAGATACGCAGTATTTT
CDR3: CASSSIAGGSSDTQYF

V: TRBV11-1
J: TRBJ1-1
length: 14
size: NA
D: TRBD1
DNA: TGTGCCAGCAGCTGGGACAGGGGGGGAACTGAAGCTTTCTTT
CDR3: CASSWDRGGTEAFF

V: TRBV6-5
J: TRBJ2-5
length: 14
size: NA
D: TRBD2
DNA: TGTGCCAGCAGGCCGGGACTAGCGTTAGAGACCCAGTACTTC
CDR3: CASRPGLALETQYF

V: TRBV2
J: TRBJ1-4
length: 15
size: NA
D: NA
DNA: TGTGCCAGCAGTGATAGGCAGGGGTTTAATGAAAAACTGTTTTTT
CDR3: CASSDRQGFNEKLFF

V: TRBV18
J: TRBJ2-5
length: 11
size: NA
D: NA
DNA: TGTGCCAGCGCGTACCAAGAGACCCAGTACTTC
CDR3: CASAYQETQYF

V: TRBV7-8
J: TRBJ2-7
length: 14
size: NA
D: TRBD2
DNA: TGTGCCAGCAGCCCCATGGGACTAGGGTACGAGCAGTACTTC
CDR3: CASSPMGLGYEQYF